The text below deals with one TCR beta chain. Its antigen is currently not known. No qualities accompany the bases; no much larger clone lies one base away. One collaborating source in Seattle enrolled patients while the patients were actively infected and followed the patients over time throughout the course of disease. Collaborating institutions collected whole blood in K2EDTA tubes following their own protocols. For TCRbeta analysis, collaborators shipped samples as frozen whole blood, isolated PBMCs, or DNA extracted from either of those sample types. CDR1 is given as MNHEY and CDR2 as SMNVEV, both from the germline V gene (reference sequence). The CDR3, from cysteine to phenylalanine, totals 14 residues. Just the 42-base CDR3 DNA is kept, in frame starting at base 1. Cut back by 3 bases and 2 bases, the V and J ends lie 8 bases apart. TCRbeta CDR3 regions were amplified from genomic DNA by means of the immunoSEQ Assay, a bias-controlled multiplex PCR. In the authors' own workflow: The number of nucleated cells in each sample was estimated by amplification of reference gene primers within the assay. To quantify the absolute abundance of each unique TCRbeta CDR3 rearrangement, sequence reads were collapsed and filtered. For each sample, productive Simpson clonality was calculated as the square root of Simpson's diversity index across productive rearrangements. The source is immuneACCESS, and TCRdb retained only in-frame sequences with V and J called. Part of the clones is not carried over; for the studies checked, unresolved V genes explain less than half of this, and the remainder is unexplained. V, J and clone size are taken as reported in that table, and D and trimming were inferred from the DNA itself. The sample table lists 150,000 to 200,000 clones, approximately 93% of them with a count of one. The ten largest clones represent 1.5% to 2.5% of the sample.

This sample stems from a study of blood T cell repertoires in COVID-19 (TCRdb year 2020). Describing the broader study: The collaborator samples originated in the United States, Italy and Spain and spanned the acute and convalescent phases of COVID-19. The prospective study material was composed of cDNA or gDNA derived from T cells, B-cell-depleted T cells, or PBMCs. The dataset comprised deeply sampled blood TCRbeta repertoires from subjects exposed to, actively infected with, or recovered from COVID-19. The repertoires were made available in a free public database intended to serve as a resource for research on the immune response to SARS-CoV-2. Samples were obtained from the ongoing ImmuneRACE study (first 160 participants) and from about 1,300 subjects provided by 6 global collaborators. Sample metadata almost always included a de-identified subject ID, COVID-19 status, age in years and sex. Where available, HLA class I and class II types were taken from metadata supplied by the sample provider and were not determined by assay-based typing.

The paper's findings and limits, for the study overall: How much clinical and demographic metadata was included differed by source and by participant, and the metadata was provided uncurated.

The receptor was derived from a woman aged 55-69 years with COVID-19, enrolled during active disease. Specimen: peripheral blood. The rearrangement combines TRBV27 with TRBJ2-1; possibly the D gene is TRBD2, per 6 matching bases. CDR3 sequence: CASSLWGAYNEQFF. The DNA reads TGTGCCAGCAGTTTGTGGGGGGCCTACAATGAGCAGTTCTTC.